This T cell receptor beta chain was identified in a study of neurological immune-mediated disorders (dated by TCRdb to the late 2010s). With respect to the entire study: Peripheral blood TCR-beta repertoires from HTLV-I-associated myelopathy (HAM/TSP) patients, multiple sclerosis patients and healthy controls were compared by UMI-based sequencing. Longitudinal HAM/TSP and healthy donors were sampled at 3 time-points each (about 3-45 month intervals). The roughly 110 TCR-beta libraries included longitudinal samples, technical triplicates and paired sorted CD4+ and CD8+ T-cell subsets alongside PBMC samples. The cohort included around 70 subjects: some 15 with HAM/TSP, around 34 with multiple sclerosis, and about 20 healthy controls. The paper as a whole reports these results and caveats: TCR clonal expansion was highest in HAM/TSP patients and lowest in MS patients, with MS patients falling below even healthy controls. No identical CDR3 amino acid sequences were found to be shared among expanded clones across subjects, suggesting that TCR-beta repertoires were private in all groups.

Notes on this clonotype: Its target antigen remains unknown. No qualities accompany the bases; no much larger clone lies one base away.

cDNA was synthesized by template-switch 5'RACE using a primer with a 10-nucleotide random unique molecular identifier that tagged each TCR transcript. Each sequencing run produced over 160 million TCR-beta sequences covering 15-18 subjects. The RNeasy kit was used for extraction of total RNA. Using the KAPA Real-time Library Amplification kit, TCR-beta VDJ regions were amplified with primers for the TCR constant region and the 5'RACE anchor. A first PCR added sample indexes and Illumina adaptors, and a second PCR then raised library yield. After Ampure bead purification, the TCR product of roughly 650 bp was size-selected on a 2% E-gel SizeSelection system. Before pooling, library quality was assessed on a Bioanalyzer, concentration was determined with Qubit, and library quantification was performed with the Kapa Library Quantification kit. Paired-end 2 x 150 bp sequencing of the libraries was performed on an Illumina HiSeq 2500. To increase sequence diversity, roughly 24-30% phiX was spiked into each library pool. The paper's processing steps were these. The quality-filtered reads were processed with the UMI-based MiGEC pipeline, whose error correction step removed more than 80% of the raw TCR sequences. IMGT germline references were used for alignment of VDJ genes, and clonotypes were defined by a unique CDR3 amino acid sequence together with V-J genes. Clonal expansion, Shannon diversity, and CDR3 relatedness (CalcPairwiseDistances, ClusterSamples) were evaluated with VDJtools, and phylogenetic trees were built with CLCbio workbench. Clones with at least 8 unique UMIs were defined as expanded, with this threshold being based on coefficient-of-variation modelling across technical triplicates. TCRdb ran its own pipeline on the public reads, namely fastp trimming at Q25 and MiXCR clone calling, and kept in-frame beta chains. Rows are unified per CDR3 protein, each entry keeping the most common DNA and genes. TCRdb, not the original authors, processed these V and J calls. In this sample the table shows some 100,000 distinct CDR3 sequences, about 12% of which occur a single time. Roughly 5% of the sample is in the top ten clones.

The time point label, read with the paper, signifies: longitudinal time-point 2. For unsorted PBMC libraries, 2 million PBMCs were used after storage in RNAlater at -80 degrees C until RNA extraction. PBMCs were separated from peripheral blood using Ficoll-Hypaque density gradient centrifugation and then cryopreserved in liquid nitrogen. The germline V gene gives CDR1 as LGHNT and CDR2 as FRNRAP. Reading from cysteine to phenylalanine, the CDR3 counts 13 amino acids. Solely the CDR3 DNA is kept, with 39 bases framed from the first base. V is reduced by 3 bases and J by 1 base, leaving a spacing of 5 bases between them.

The sequenced sample was PBMCs. The TCR originated in a female donor with HTLV-1-associated myelopathy (HAM/TSP). The chain couples TRBV12-5 to TRBJ2-3; the D gene is unclear. The sequenced DNA: TGTGCTAGTGGTTTCCAAGGCACAGATACGCAGTATTTT. Its protein reads: CASGFQGTDTQYF.